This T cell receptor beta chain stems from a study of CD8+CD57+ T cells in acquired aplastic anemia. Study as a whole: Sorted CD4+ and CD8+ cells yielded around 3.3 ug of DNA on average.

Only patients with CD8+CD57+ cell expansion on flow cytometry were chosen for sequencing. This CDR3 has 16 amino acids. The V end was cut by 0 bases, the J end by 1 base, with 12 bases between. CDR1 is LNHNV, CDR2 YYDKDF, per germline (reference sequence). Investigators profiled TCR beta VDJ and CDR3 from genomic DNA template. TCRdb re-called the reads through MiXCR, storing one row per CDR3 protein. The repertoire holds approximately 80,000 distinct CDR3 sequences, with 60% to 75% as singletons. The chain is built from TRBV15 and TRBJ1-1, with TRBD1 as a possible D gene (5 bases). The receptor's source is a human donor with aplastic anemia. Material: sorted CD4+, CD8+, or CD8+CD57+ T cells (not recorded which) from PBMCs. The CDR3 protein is CATSREGGFTNTEAFF. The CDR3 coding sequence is TGTGCCACCAGCAGAGAGGGGGGTTTTACGAACACTGAAGCTTTCTTT.